These 30 T cell receptor beta chains came from one sample sequenced in a study of blood T cell repertoires in COVID-19. Clones were read by immunoSEQ multiplex PCR, and TCRdb kept only the in-frame ones, dropping some. The profile shows 93,000 or so clones, about four fifths of them singletons. The material sequenced was peripheral blood. These receptors all stem from a human donor in a cohort sampled during active COVID-19.

The sample holds a few counts of this clone. The chain uses TRBV12-5 and TRBJ2-2; maybe TRBD1 (5 bases). The CDR3 covers 16 residues. Per the germline V gene, CDR1 is LGHNT and CDR2 is FRNRAP. V was shortened by 2 bases and J by 1 base, with 11 bases between the two germline ends. The CDR3: CASGLPATVNTGELFF. CDR3 nucleotide sequence: TGTGCTAGTGGTTTGCCGGCGACAGTGAACACCGGGGAGCTGTTTTTT. Full variable domain (rest looked up from reference TRBV12-5 and TRBJ2-2): DARVTQTPRHKVTEMGQEVTMRCQPILGHNTVFWYRQTMMQGLELLAYFRNRAPLDDSGMPKDRFSAEMPDATLATLKIQPSEPRDSAVYFCASGLPATVNTGELFFGEGSRLTVL.

The rearrangement joins TRBV18 to TRBJ1-5, with D perhaps matching TRBD1 (6 bases). This CDR3 has 17 residues. Deletions cut 1 base from V and 3 bases from J, with 16 bases between. Per the germline V gene, CDR1 is KGHSH and CDR2 is LQKENI. The CDR3 DNA reads as TGTGCCAGCTCACCACGCCCGCAGCAGGGGATCAATCAGCCCCAGCATTTT. Residues: CASSPRPQQGINQPQHF.

V usage is TRBV6-5 and J usage is TRBJ1-2; 7 bases map to TRBD1. The germline CDR1 and CDR2 sequences are MNHEY and SVGAGI. J lost 2 bases, V lost 2 bases, and 5 bases had no gene match. The CDR3 covers 15 residues. The CDR3 region has the DNA TGTGCCAGCAGTTACCGCGGGACAGTCAACTATGGCTACACCTTC. This codes for CASSYRGTVNYGYTF.

As for this clone: Other nucleotide sequences in the sample specify the same CDR3. This chain joins TRBV9 and TRBJ2-3, with D uncertain. CDR1 is SGDLS, CDR2 YYNGEE, per germline. The CDR3 runs 14 residues. V was clipped by 1 base and J by 1 base, with 7 bases between them. The CDR3 DNA reads TGTGCCAGCAGCGTATCACGGGGCACAGATACGCAGTATTTT. It specifies CASSVSRGTDTQYF.

The chain joins TRBV20-1 to TRBJ2-5; D is uncertain. CDR1 is DFQATT, CDR2 SNEGSKA, per germline (reference sequence). The CDR3 length is 12 residues. Trimming pared 3 bases from V and 2 bases from J, leaving 7 bases between. The CDR3, as DNA: TGCAGTGCTAGTCCCCAACAAGAGACCCAGTACTTC. It encodes CSASPQQETQYF.

The chain joins TRBV5-3 to TRBJ1-1, with TRBD1 identical over 10 bases. TRBV5-3 is identified as an open reading frame with a role that is uncertain. The length of the CDR3 is 13 residues. V lost 0 bases to trimming and J lost 12 bases; unmatched junction nucleotides: 5. CDR3 coding DNA: TGTGCCAGAAGCTTGGGGACGGGACAGGGGACTTTCTTT. Translation gives CARSLGTGQGTFF.

The chain combines TRBV9 with TRBJ1-5; D is unresolved. V lost 2 bases and J lost 6, with 12 bases in between. This CDR3 contains 14 residues. Per the germline V gene, CDR1 is SGDLS and CDR2 is YYNGEE. In nucleotides, the CDR3 is TGTGCCAGCAGCGTCGGGGTTGAAGGTCAGCCCCAGCATTTT. It is translated as CASSVGVEGQPQHF.

At least ten counts were recorded for this clone. V usage is TRBV25-1 and J usage is TRBJ2-7; D gene unclear. The V end was cut by 1 base, the J end by 3 bases, with 13 bases between. Germline V gene data show CDR1 as MGHDK and CDR2 as SYGVNS. This CDR3 region has 15 residues. DNA of the CDR3: TGTGCCAGCAGTGAATCCCCCCTAGGAATCTACGAGCAGTACTTC. Residues: CASSESPLGIYEQYF.

This chain joins TRBV30 and TRBJ1-2; no clear D. V was clipped by 5 bases and J by 7 bases, with 26 bases between them. The CDR3 is 16 amino acids. The germline gives CDR1 GTSNPN, CDR2 SVGIG (reference sequence). The CDR3, as DNA: TGTGCCTGGGCCCTCCCGACACGTAGGTTAATTTCTGGCTACACCTTC. Its translation is CAWALPTRRLISGYTF.

The gene calls are TRBV7-3 and TRBJ2-5, with D possibly TRBD2 on 7 matching bases. The CDR3 is 13 residues long. V was clipped by 4 bases and J by 4 bases, with 10 bases between them. Germline CDR1 SGHTA, CDR2 FQGTGA. CDR3 DNA: TGTGCCAGCAGCTACAGGGAGGGAGAGACCCAGTACTTC. Amino acid sequence: CASSYREGETQYF.

The J gene is TRBJ1-5, the V gene TRBV6-5; TRBD1 matches at 7 bases. This CDR3 is built from 15 residues. Germline lookup yields CDR1 MNHEY and CDR2 SVGAGI. With 6 bases clipped from V and 0 bases from J, the junction kept 5 bases outside the gene matches. The CDR3 here is CASRPDRDSNQPQHF. For the CDR3, the DNA is TGTGCCAGCAGACCCGACAGGGATAGCAATCAGCCCCAGCATTTT.

The chain has TRBV5-8 and TRBJ2-7, with D tentatively TRBD1 (6 bases). The CDR3 spans 16 residues. The V and J ends lost 1 base and 9 bases respectively, with 23 bases between them. Germline V gene data show CDR1 as SGHTS and CDR2 as YDEGEE. CDR3 sequence (DNA): TGTGCCAGCAGCTTGAAGGGGAATACTTGGGGGCTCGGGCAGTACTTC. Translating it yields CASSLKGNTWGLGQYF.

The chain is built from TRBV6-5 and TRBJ1-5; TRBD1 matches 9 bases. This CDR3 comprises 15 residues. The V segment lost 4 bases and the J segment 7 bases; nucleotides outside the gene matches: 8. Germline CDR1 and CDR2: MNHEY and SVGAGI. CDR3 coding DNA: TGTGCCAGCAGTTTGACAGGGGGAGGAAACCAGCCCCAGCATTTT. It specifies CASSLTGGGNQPQHF.

The rearrangement uses TRBV6-2 or TRBV6-3 and TRBJ1-2; D remains unclear. The V end was cut by 6 bases, the J end by 7 bases, with 15 bases between. The CDR3 loop spans 13 amino acids. The germline V gene encodes CDR1 MNHEY and CDR2 SVGEGT. The CDR3 region is CASSNGGLSGYTF. The DNA of the CDR3 is TGTGCCAGCAGCAACGGAGGACTCTCTGGCTACACCTTC.

This clone was seen a handful of times. The CDR3 is CASSLALTSGGADTQYF. The CDR3 DNA sequence: TGTGCCAGCAGCTTAGCCCTAACTAGCGGGGGGGCGGATACGCAGTATTTT. The J gene is TRBJ2-3, the V gene TRBV7-2; 13 bases match TRBD2. V was clipped by 0 bases and J by 6 bases; unmatched bases: 6. The CDR3 is 17 amino acids. Germline V gene lookup returns CDR1 SGHTA and CDR2 FQGNSA.

The rearrangement joins TRBV5-1 to TRBJ1-2; TRBD1 is a possible D gene (6 bases). The CDR3 is made up of 15 amino acids. CDR1 is SGHRS and CDR2 is YFSETQ in the germline V gene. V lost 4 bases, J lost 8 bases, and 21 bases lay in between. In nucleotides, the CDR3 is TGCGCCAGCAGCGTGGAGGCTCGGGGGGCGAAGGGCTACACCTTC. Its protein is CASSVEARGAKGYTF.

V is TRBV4-2 and J is TRBJ1-1; maybe TRBD1 (6 bases). CDR3 length: 15 residues. V was shortened by 0 bases and J by 5 bases, with 13 bases between the two germline ends. CDR1 and CDR2 from the germline V gene are LGHNA and YNFKEQ. CDR3 DNA: TGTGCCAGCAGCCAAGATCTGGGGGCTGGAACTGAAGCTTTCTTT. It codes for CASSQDLGAGTEAFF.

V is TRBV18 and J is TRBJ1-2, with D hard to call. V gave up 3 bases and J gave up 7 bases, with 12 bases separating them. The CDR3 has 13 residues. Germline V gives CDR1 KGHSH, CDR2 LQKENI. CDR3 coding DNA: TGTGCCAGCTCACCCAGCGATACGCGTGGCTACACCTTC. As protein: CASSPSDTRGYTF.

This clone was counted a single time. V and J are TRBV5-4 and TRBJ1-4, with D perhaps matching TRBD1 (5 bases). CDR1 is SGHNT, CDR2 YYREEE, per germline (reference sequence). The CDR3 runs to 15 residues. V was shortened by 0 bases and J by 1 base, with 7 bases between the two germline ends. CDR3: CASSLEQGTNEKLFF. In DNA form, the CDR3 reads TGTGCCAGCAGCTTGGAGCAGGGAACTAATGAAAAACTGTTTTTT.

V gene TRBV19 combines with J gene TRBJ1-5; 7 bases are shared with TRBD1. Looked up from germline, CDR1 is LNHDA and CDR2 is SQIVND (reference sequence). The CDR3 covers 14 residues. V shed 6 bases and J 1 base; nucleotides not matched to a gene: 3. DNA for the CDR3: TGTGCCAGTAGACCGGGACAGAGCAATCAGCCCCAGCATTTT. Protein sequence: CASRPGQSNQPQHF.

V gene TRBV19 combines with J gene TRBJ1-2; D is perhaps TRBD1 (5 bases). The CDR3 contains 14 residues. Germline CDR1 and CDR2: LNHDA and SQIVND (reference sequence). V lost 5 bases, J lost 4 bases, and 14 bases lay in between. The CDR3 reads CASSLHSGGYGYTF. CDR3 nucleotides: TGTGCCAGTAGTCTACACTCCGGGGGCTATGGCTACACCTTC.

The chain employs TRBV5-1 and TRBJ1-1; D gene ambiguous. This CDR3 comprises 14 residues. The V end was cut by 9 bases, the J end by 10 bases, with 25 bases between. Germline values: CDR1 SGHRS, CDR2 YFSETQ. CDR3 sequence (DNA): TGCGCCACGCGACCGGCGGGGAAGGAAGTCCCAGCTTTCTTT. This sequence encodes CATRPAGKEVPAFF.

J is TRBJ2-1 and V is TRBV24-1; D is unclear. V lost 3 bases to trimming and J lost 5 bases, with 10 bases between them. CDR1 and CDR2 from the germline V gene are KGHDR and SFDVKD. The CDR3 extends over 14 amino acids. CDR3: CATSDSFRDNEQFF. CDR3 bases: TGTGCCACCAGTGATAGTTTCCGGGACAATGAGCAGTTCTTC.

This chain uses TRBV7-3 with TRBJ2-2; 11 bases agree with TRBD2. Looked up from germline, CDR1 is SGHTA and CDR2 is FQGTGA. J gave up 3 bases and V 4 bases, and 10 bases lay outside the gene matches. The CDR3 spans 18 residues. The CDR3 DNA reads TGTGCCAGCAGCTCCTTAACTAGCGGGGGCCGATACACCGGGGAGCTGTTTTTT. It encodes CASSSLTSGGRYTGELFF.

J is TRBJ1-5 and V is TRBV5-6; D unresolved. Looked up from germline, CDR1 is SGHDT and CDR2 is YYEEEE. The V and J ends lost 3 bases and 4 bases respectively, with 17 bases between them. The CDR3 runs 16 residues. The CDR3 DNA is TGTGCCAGCAGCTCTTCGGTTTCCGGGTTGAATCAGCCCCAGCATTTT. It is translated as CASSSSVSGLNQPQHF.

This clone was observed a single time. The chain joins TRBV6-5 to TRBJ2-1; TRBD2 matches 8 bases. Germline V gene data show CDR1 as MNHEY and CDR2 as SVGAGI. J was trimmed by 0 bases and V by 5 bases; bases with no gene match: 3. The CDR3 covers 15 residues. The CDR3 loop is CASSKLAVSYNEQFF. Here the CDR3 DNA reads TGTGCCAGCAGTAAACTAGCGGTCTCCTACAATGAGCAGTTCTTC.

V usage is TRBV6-5 and J usage is TRBJ1-5; D remains ambiguous. This CDR3 has 14 residues. Trimming left V 10 bases short and J 0 bases short, with 13 bases between. From germline, CDR1 is MNHEY and CDR2 SVGAGI. The CDR3 here is CATPGDYSNQPQHF. Written as DNA, the CDR3 is TGTGCCACCCCGGGAGACTATAGCAATCAGCCCCAGCATTTT.

V is TRBV9 and J is TRBJ2-5, with 10 bases fitting TRBD2. The CDR3 covers 15 residues. V was pared by 3 bases and J by 5 bases, with 7 bases of the junction left unmatched. CDR1 is SGDLS and CDR2 is YYNGEE in the germline V gene. The CDR3 sequence: CASSGSGTSVETQYF. CDR3 in DNA: TGTGCCAGCAGCGGATCCGGGACTAGCGTCGAGACCCAGTACTTC.

V is TRBV5-1 and J is TRBJ2-7, with 10 bases that match TRBD1. Trimming cost V 0 bases and J 3 bases; bases outside gene matches: 3. The CDR3 has 15 residues. CDR1 and CDR2 (germline): SGHRS, YFSETQ. CDR3 in amino acids: CASSLEWTGGYEQYF. The CDR3 bases are TGCGCCAGCAGCTTGGAATGGACAGGGGGCTACGAGCAGTACTTC.

The V gene is TRBV7-8, the J gene TRBJ1-1; 7 bases fit TRBD1. V lost 4 bases and J lost 3; bases outside the gene matches: 5. Germline loops: CDR1 SGHVS, CDR2 FQNEAQ. The CDR3 length is 14 residues. In DNA form, the CDR3 reads TGTGCCAGCAGCTCGACAGGGAGTGACACTGAAGCTTTCTTT. Protein: CASSSTGSDTEAFF.